A single sample gave rise to the 10 T cell receptor beta chains below, sequenced in a study of blood T cell repertoires in COVID-19 (dated by TCRdb to about 2020). The receptor library was made with the immunoSEQ multiplex PCR assay. TCRdb obtained this table from immuneACCESS and retained in-frame rearrangements with V and J assigned. These tables miss some clones; where compared with another copy, unresolved V genes account for less than half of the shortfall, and the remainder is unexplained. For this sample the table gives some 270,000 clones, of which around 89% were detected only once. The top ten clonotypes cover approximately 4% of the sample. Sample: PBMCs or T cells enriched from blood (not recorded which). These receptors all stem from a woman aged 25 to 39 with acute COVID-19.

The chain combines TRBV6-5 with TRBJ2-3, with 10 bases aligning to TRBD2. V lost 0 bases and J lost 4; bases outside the gene matches: 4. The CDR3 extends over 16 amino acids. Germline V lookup: CDR1 MNHEY, CDR2 SVGAGI. CDR3 DNA: TGTGCCAGCAGTTACTCGAGCAGCGGGAGGGCAGATACGCAGTATTTT. It specifies CASSYSSSGRADTQYF.

The gene calls are TRBV24-1 and TRBJ2-2; 8 bases map to TRBD1. Germline V gives CDR1 KGHDR, CDR2 SFDVKD. The CDR3 loop spans 15 amino acids. V dropped 4 bases and J dropped 5; count of bases not matched to a gene: 5. The CDR3 here is CATSELDRETGELFF. DNA of the CDR3: TGTGCCACCAGTGAACTGGACAGGGAAACCGGGGAGCTGTTTTTT.

This rearrangement joins TRBV27 to TRBJ2-3; 12 nucleotides line up with TRBD2. Trimming removed 11 bases from V and 2 bases from J; junction bases left unmatched: 5. Germline loops: CDR1 MNHEY, CDR2 SMNVEV (reference sequence). This CDR3 spans 14 amino acids. Here the CDR3 DNA reads TGTGCCGCCGGACTAGCGGGGATCACAGATACGCAGTATTTT. Translation: CAAGLAGITDTQYF.

V gene TRBV5-1 combines with J gene TRBJ1-4; possibly TRBD1 for D (5 bases). The V gene lost 1 base and the J gene lost 6 bases, with 16 bases spanning the gap. Germline V gives CDR1 SGHRS, CDR2 YFSETQ. The length of the CDR3 is 16 residues. The CDR3 DNA is TGCGCCAGCAGCTTGCTCCCAGGGAAGGGCGATGAAAAACTGTTTTTT. Its protein product is CASSLLPGKGDEKLFF.

The chain has TRBV3-1 (or the pseudogene TRBV3-2) and TRBJ2-1, with 11 bases aligning to TRBD2. Germline loops: CDR1 LGHDT, CDR2 YNNKEL (reference sequence). V lost 6 bases and J lost 3; bases outside the gene matches: 10. This CDR3 spans 17 amino acids. The CDR3 sequence is CASRRSGTSGLYNEQFF. Here the CDR3 DNA reads TGTGCCAGCAGACGATCTGGGACTAGCGGACTCTACAATGAGCAGTTCTTC.

CDR3 nucleotide sequence: TGTGCCAGTACCCGAGCGGGAGGGTTGACCGGGGAGCTGTTTTTT. Residues: CASTRAGGLTGELFF. The genes are TRBV9 and TRBJ2-2; 10 nucleotides agree with TRBD2. Germline CDR1 reads SGDLS; CDR2 reads YYNGEE. The CDR3 extends over 15 amino acids. V lost 8 bases to trimming and J lost 5 bases; unmatched junction nucleotides: 9. Filled out from reference TRBV9 and TRBJ2-2, the complete variable domain reads DSGVTQTPKHLITATGQRVTLRCSPRSGDLSVYWYQQSLDQGLQFLIQYYNGEERAKGNILERFSAQQFPDLHSELNLSSLELGDSALYFCASTRAGGLTGELFFGEGSRLTVL.

The chain couples TRBV24-1 to TRBJ2-1, with D possibly matching TRBD1 (6 bases). The V end was cut by 5 bases, the J end by 6 bases, with 19 bases between. CDR3 length: 16 amino acids. Germline CDR1 and CDR2: KGHDR and SFDVKD. The CDR3 DNA follows: TGTGCCACCAGTGGCCTACGGGACACCCTGGGCAATGAGCAGTTCTTC. Its protein product is CATSGLRDTLGNEQFF.

This clone was detected a few times. This chain links TRBV19 with TRBJ2-7, with TRBD2 as a possible D gene (5 bases). CDR1 and CDR2 (germline): LNHDA, SQIVND (reference sequence). The ends were cut back, 4 bases at V and 6 bases at J, with 10 bases in the middle. This CDR3 is 12 amino acids long. The CDR3 is CASSNGVSEQYF. The CDR3 coding sequence is TGTGCCAGTAGTAACGGGGTCAGCGAGCAGTACTTC.

The chain recombines TRBV7-2 with TRBJ2-7; 7 bases match TRBD2. V shed 1 base and J 0 bases; nucleotides not matched to a gene: 6. The CDR3 totals 16 residues. Germline V CDR1 and CDR2: SGHTA, FQGNSA. CDR3 DNA sequence: TGTGCCAGCAGCTTAGGGCTAGCGGATTACTCCTACGAGCAGTACTTC. Protein sequence: CASSLGLADYSYEQYF.

The V call is TRBV5-1, the J call TRBJ2-7; 9 bases align to TRBD2. CDR3 length equals 17 residues. Germline loops: CDR1 SGHRS, CDR2 YFSETQ. J was trimmed by 1 base and V by 4 bases; bases with no gene match: 12. CDR3 amino acids: CASSLLTSGTVSYEQYF. The CDR3 DNA reads as TGCGCCAGCAGCCTTTTGACTAGCGGCACGGTATCCTACGAGCAGTACTTC.